This T cell receptor (beta chain) was recorded in a study of blood T cell repertoires in COVID-19. Trimming removed 1 base from V and 0 bases from J, with 10 bases in between. This CDR3 is built from 15 residues. CDR1 is SGHAT and CDR2 is FQNNGV in the germline V gene. Generated by immunoSEQ multiplex PCR, the TCRdb table keeps only in-frame clones and is missing some. The top ten hold around 13% of the sample, which has some 99,000 clones, around 84% seen once. This clone occurred once. The sequenced material came from peripheral blood. This TCR came from a woman aged 60-70 years in a cohort sampled during active or convalescent COVID-19. This chain uses TRBV11-2 with TRBJ2-7; possibly TRBD1 for D (5 bases). CDR3 sequence reads: CASSLGGKSSYEQYF. As DNA, the CDR3 is TGTGCCAGCAGCTTAGGGGGCAAAAGCTCCTACGAGCAGTACTTC. Full variable domain (outside the CDR3, taken from reference TRBV11-2 and TRBJ2-7): EAGVAQSPRYKIIEKRQSVAFWCNPISGHATLYWYQQILGQGPKLLIQFQNNGVVDDSQLPKDRFSAERLKGVDSTLKIQPAKLEDSAVYLCASSLGGKSSYEQYFGPGTRLTVT.